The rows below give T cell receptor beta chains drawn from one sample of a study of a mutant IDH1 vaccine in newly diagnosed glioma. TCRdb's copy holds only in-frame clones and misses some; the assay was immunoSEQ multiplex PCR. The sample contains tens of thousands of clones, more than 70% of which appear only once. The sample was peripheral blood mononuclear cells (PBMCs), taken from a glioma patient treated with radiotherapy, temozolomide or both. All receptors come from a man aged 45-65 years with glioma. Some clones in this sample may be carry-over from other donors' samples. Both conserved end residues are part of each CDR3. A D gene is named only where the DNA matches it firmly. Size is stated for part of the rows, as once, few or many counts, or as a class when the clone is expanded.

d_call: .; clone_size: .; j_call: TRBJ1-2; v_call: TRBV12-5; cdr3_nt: TGTGCTAGTGCCATCGATAACTATGGCTACACCTTC; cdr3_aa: CASAIDNYGYTF
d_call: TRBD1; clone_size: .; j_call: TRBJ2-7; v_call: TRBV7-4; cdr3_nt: TGTGCCAGCAGATGGGGGGTCGGGACAGGCTCGCACGAGCAGTACTTC; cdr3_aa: CASRWGVGTGSHEQYF
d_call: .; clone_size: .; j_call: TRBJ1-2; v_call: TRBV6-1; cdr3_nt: TGTGCCAGCAGTGAAGGGGGGGGCAACTATGGCTACACCTTC; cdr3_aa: CASSEGGGNYGYTF
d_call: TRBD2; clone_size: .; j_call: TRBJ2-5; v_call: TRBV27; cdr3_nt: TGTGCCAGCAGTTTAAGCGGGGGGGCCGGGGAGACCCAGTACTTC; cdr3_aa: CASSLSGGAGETQYF
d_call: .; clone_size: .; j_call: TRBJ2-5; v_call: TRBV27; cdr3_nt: TGTGCCAGCAGCTTCCGGGCGGACCGTAGGACCCAGTACTTC; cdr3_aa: CASSFRADRRTQYF
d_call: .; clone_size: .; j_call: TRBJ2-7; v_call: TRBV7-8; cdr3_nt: TGTGCCAGCAGCTCAATTGTTGGGAGCCACTACTACGAGCAGTACTTC; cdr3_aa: CASSSIVGSHYYEQYF
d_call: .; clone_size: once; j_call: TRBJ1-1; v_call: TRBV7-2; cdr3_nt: TGTGCCAGCAGGTTACAGGGAAACACTGAAGCTTTCTTT; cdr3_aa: CASRLQGNTEAFF
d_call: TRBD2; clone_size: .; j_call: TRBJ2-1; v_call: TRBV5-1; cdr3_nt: TGCGCCAGCAGCTTACGGGGCGGGAGCTCCTACAATGAGCAGTTCTTC; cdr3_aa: CASSLRGGSSYNEQFF
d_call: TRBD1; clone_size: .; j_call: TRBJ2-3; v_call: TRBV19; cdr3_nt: TGTGCCAGTAGTCTCCAGGGGGCTAGCACAGATACGCAGTATTTT; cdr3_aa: CASSLQGASTDTQYF
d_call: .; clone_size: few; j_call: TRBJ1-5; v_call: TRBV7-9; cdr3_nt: TGTGCCAGCAGCCAAAATGGGGGTCAGCCCCAGCATTTT; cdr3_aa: CASSQNGGQPQHF
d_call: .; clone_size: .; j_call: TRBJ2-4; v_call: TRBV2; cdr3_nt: TGTGCCAGCGCCCTAGGGGGGTCCAAAAACATTCAGTACTTC; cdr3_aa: CASALGGSKNIQYF
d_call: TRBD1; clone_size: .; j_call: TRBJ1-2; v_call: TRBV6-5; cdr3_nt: TGTGCCAGCCTGAGGGGGCAGGGCTATGGCTACACCTTC; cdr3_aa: CASLRGQGYGYTF
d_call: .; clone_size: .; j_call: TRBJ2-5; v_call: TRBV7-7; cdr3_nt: TGTGCTAGCAGCTTAGCTAGGGGGGAGACCCAGTACTTC; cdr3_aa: CASSLARGETQYF
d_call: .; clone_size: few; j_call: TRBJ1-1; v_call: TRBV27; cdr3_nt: TGTGCCAGCAGTTTAGGAGGGGGCACTGAAGCTTTCTTT; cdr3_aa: CASSLGGGTEAFF
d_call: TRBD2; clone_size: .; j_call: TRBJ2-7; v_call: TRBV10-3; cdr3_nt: TGTGCCATCAGGCCGGGACTAGCGGCCTCCTACGAGCAGTACTTC; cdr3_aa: CAIRPGLAASYEQYF
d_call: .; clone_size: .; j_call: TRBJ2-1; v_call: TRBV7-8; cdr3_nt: TGTGCCAGCAGCTTAGCTTTGGGCTATGAGCAGTTCTTC; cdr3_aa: CASSLALGYEQFF
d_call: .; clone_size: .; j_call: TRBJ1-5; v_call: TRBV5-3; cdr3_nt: TGTGCCAGAAGTCACTTCCCGACGGCTCAAAGTCCGGAGGACAATCAGCCCCAGCATTTT; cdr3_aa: CARSHFPTAQSPEDNQPQHF
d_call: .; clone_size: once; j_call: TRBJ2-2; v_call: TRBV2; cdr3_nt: TGTGCCAGCAGTGACCCGGGGCCCACCGGGGAGCTGTTTTTT; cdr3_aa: CASSDPGPTGELFF
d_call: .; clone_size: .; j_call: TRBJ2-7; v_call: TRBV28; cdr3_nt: TGTGCCAGCAGTTCCTTTACAGGGCTGAGCTCCTACGAGCAGTACTTC; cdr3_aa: CASSSFTGLSSYEQYF
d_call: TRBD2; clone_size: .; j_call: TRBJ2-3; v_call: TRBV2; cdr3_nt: TGTGCCAGCACACTAGCGGCCTTAGATACGCAGTATTTT; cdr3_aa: CASTLAALDTQYF
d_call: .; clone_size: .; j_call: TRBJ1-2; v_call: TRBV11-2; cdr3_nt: TGTGCCAGCAGCTTAGCGGCTGGGAATGGCTACACCTTC; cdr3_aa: CASSLAAGNGYTF
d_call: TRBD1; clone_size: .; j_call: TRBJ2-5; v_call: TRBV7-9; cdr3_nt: TGTGCCAGCAGCTTAAGCCTACAGGGGGTTGAGACCCAGTACTTC; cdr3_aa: CASSLSLQGVETQYF